A single sample gave rise to the 11 T cell receptor beta chains below, sequenced in a study of blood T cell repertoires in COVID-19. Profiled with immunoSEQ multiplex PCR; TCRdb holds only in-frame clones, not every one. Of 410,000 or so clones in the sample, approximately 89% were seen once. Input material: peripheral blood. The source is a woman aged 40 to 50 with COVID-19, enrolled during active disease.

The rearrangement joins TRBV11-2 to TRBJ1-3, with 7 nucleotides matching TRBD1. The CDR3 is made up of 17 amino acids. Unmatched junction bases numbered 20, after V lost 7 bases and J lost 8 bases. Looked up from germline, CDR1 is SGHAT and CDR2 is FQNNGV. The CDR3, as DNA: TGTGCCAGCACACGAGCGTTTCGGCGGGACAGAGGGGACACCATATATTTT. Translating it yields CASTRAFRRDRGDTIYF.

The V gene is TRBV19, the J gene TRBJ1-5; unclear D gene. This CDR3 is built from 15 residues. V dropped 3 bases and J dropped 2 bases, with 11 bases sitting between them. The germline V gene encodes CDR1 LNHDA and CDR2 SQIVND (reference sequence). CDR3 nucleotide sequence: TGTGCCAGTAGTATTCGTAATGTAGGCAATCAGCCCCAGCATTTT. Protein sequence: CASSIRNVGNQPQHF.

The chain recombines TRBV15 with TRBJ1-2; 7 bases match TRBD1. The CDR3 length is 16 residues. Germline lookup yields CDR1 LNHNV and CDR2 YYDKDF (reference sequence). With 1 base clipped from V and 3 bases from J, the junction kept 8 bases outside the gene matches. For the CDR3, the DNA is TGTGCCACCAGCAGAGGCGCCGACAGGGTGCACTATGGCTACACCTTC. It specifies CATSRGADRVHYGYTF. Based on the CDR3 plus reference TRBV15 and TRBJ1-2, the full variable domain is DAMVIQNPRYQVTQFGKPVTLSCSQTLNHNVMYWYQQKSSQAPKLLFHYYDKDFNNEADTPDNFQSRRPNTSFCFLDIRSPGLGDTAMYLCATSRGADRVHYGYTFGSGTRLTVV.

V usage is TRBV5-6 and J usage is TRBJ2-3; maybe TRBD2 (5 bases). The germline V gene encodes CDR1 SGHDT and CDR2 YYEEEE. V was cut by 2 bases and J by 0 bases, with 10 bases left in between. This CDR3 spans 15 amino acids. Here the CDR3 DNA reads TGTGCCAGCAGCTTTGGGAGACTCAGCACAGATACGCAGTATTTT. As protein: CASSFGRLSTDTQYF.

On this clone: The sample carries other DNA sequences with the same CDR3. The chain combines TRBV7-9 with TRBJ1-1; 8 bases line up with TRBD1. Trimming cost V 5 bases and J 7 bases; bases outside gene matches: 3. The CDR3 length is 12 residues. Germline CDR1 SEHNR, CDR2 FQNEAQ (reference sequence). CDR3 sequence: CASSPGTGEAFF. CDR3 nucleotide sequence: TGTGCCAGCAGCCCAGGGACAGGTGAAGCTTTCTTT.

J is TRBJ1-2 and V is TRBV19; 7 nucleotides agree with TRBD1. The length of the CDR3 is 14 residues. The V gene's germline CDR1 is LNHDA and CDR2 SQIVND (reference sequence). V lost 3 bases and J lost 8; bases outside the gene matches: 9. CDR3 DNA sequence: TGTGCCAGTAGTATCATCAGGGGGGTTGTGGGCTACACCTTC. Protein product: CASSIIRGVVGYTF.

The chain is built from TRBV28 and TRBJ2-1; D ambiguous. There are 15 residues in the CDR3. V was shortened by 7 bases and J by 0 bases, with 13 bases between the two germline ends. The germline CDR1 and CDR2 sequences are MDHEN and SYDVKM. As DNA, the CDR3 is TGTGCCAGCAAGTTGAGGATGAGCTCCTACAATGAGCAGTTCTTC. Its translation is CASKLRMSSYNEQFF.

This chain uses TRBV28 with TRBJ1-1; the D is unclear. Per germline, CDR1 MDHEN and CDR2 SYDVKM. The CDR3 spans 10 residues. Between the trimmed V and J ends, which lost 7 bases and 7 bases, there was a span of 7 bases. This CDR3 is CASIQNEAFF. In DNA, the CDR3 is TGTGCCAGCATACAGAATGAAGCTTTCTTT.

V gene TRBV5-1 combines with J gene TRBJ2-3; no definite D call. Germline V gives CDR1 SGHRS, CDR2 YFSETQ. V lost 1 base and J lost 4, with 7 bases in between. CDR3 length equals 13 residues. Written as DNA, the CDR3 is TGCGCCAGCAGCTTGTTTAACTCAGATACGCAGTATTTT. This sequence encodes CASSLFNSDTQYF.

This chain links TRBV5-4 with TRBJ2-2; 12 bases fit TRBD2. The CDR3 is 19 residues long. Germline lookup yields CDR1 SGHNT and CDR2 YYREEE (reference sequence). The junction had 10 bases not matched to a gene; V was cut back by 0 bases and J by 4 bases. CDR3 in DNA: TGTGCCAGCAGCTTGGCCGGGCTAGCGGGAGGGAGAACCACCGGGGAGCTGTTTTTT. Translation: CASSLAGLAGGRTTGELFF.

This chain connects TRBV11-2 to TRBJ1-2; D may be TRBD1 (6 bases). Trimming removed 2 bases from V and 4 bases from J, with 11 bases in between. CDR3 size: 14 residues. Germline CDR1 SGHAT, CDR2 FQNNGV. DNA of the CDR3: TGTGCCAGCAGCTTACAGGGGATTTCCTATGGCTACACCTTC. This encodes CASSLQGISYGYTF.